These 24 T cell receptor beta chains originate from one sample sequenced in a study of T cell changes during pregnancy in multiple sclerosis. Repertoires were generated with immunoSEQ multiplex PCR, while TCRdb's copy carries only in-frame clones and drops some. Among 40,000 to 60,000 clones listed, around 93% were seen once. The sample consisted of CD8+ T cells from peripheral blood mononuclear cells, taken after pregnancy. The receptors shown here come from a female donor with multiple sclerosis, enrolled in a pregnancy study.

The rearrangement uses TRBV7-3 and TRBJ2-1; 8 nucleotides line up with TRBD1. The germline V gene has CDR1 SGHTA and CDR2 FQGTGA. V lost 0 bases and J lost 5; bases outside the gene matches: 6. This CDR3 has 16 amino acids. The CDR3, as DNA: TGTGCCAGCAGCTTAACAGGGGGACAGGCGGACAATGAGCAGTTCTTC. It specifies CASSLTGGQADNEQFF.

The chain has TRBV27 and TRBJ1-5; no clear D. Germline-derived CDR1 and CDR2 are MNHEY and SMNVEV (reference sequence). Trimming shortened V by 4 bases and J by 2 bases, and 3 bases separated the two germline ends. The CDR3 has 12 amino acids. CDR3 nucleotides: TGTGCCAGCAGTTCCGGCAATCAGCCCCAGCATTTT. Translation gives CASSSGNQPQHF.

This clone occurred once. V gene TRBV28 combines with J gene TRBJ2-7; 7 bases map to TRBD1. Germline assignment: CDR1 MDHEN and CDR2 SYDVKM. V was clipped by 5 bases and J by 4 bases; unmatched bases: 14. This CDR3 is 16 amino acids long. The CDR3 here is CASSDQGQSELYEQYF. DNA of the CDR3: TGTGCCAGCAGTGACCAGGGACAGTCGGAACTGTACGAGCAGTACTTC.

This clone was seen just once. The V and J genes are TRBV9 and TRBJ1-4, with unresolved D. The CDR3 runs to 15 residues. The germline CDR1 and CDR2 sequences are SGDLS and YYNGEE. V lost 0 bases and J lost 0, with 6 bases in between. In nucleotides, the CDR3 is TGTGCCAGCAGCGTAGAGAGTACAACTAATGAAAAACTGTTTTTT. It specifies CASSVESTTNEKLFF. The entire variable domain, with the rest obtained from reference TRBV9 and TRBJ1-4, is as follows: DSGVTQTPKHLITATGQRVTLRCSPRSGDLSVYWYQQSLDQGLQFLIQYYNGEERAKGNILERFSAQQFPDLHSELNLSSLELGDSALYFCASSVESTTNEKLFFGSGTQLSVL.

The chain joins TRBV29-1 to TRBJ1-1; a possible D gene is TRBD1 (5 bases). The germline V gene has CDR1 SQVTM and CDR2 ANQGSEA. The CDR3 contains 13 residues. With 3 bases removed from V and 3 bases from J, the gap between germline ends came to 11 bases. CDR3 region: CSVDGGGYTEAFF. The CDR3 DNA is TGCAGCGTTGACGGGGGTGGGTACACTGAAGCTTTCTTT.

Only a few counts were recorded for this clone. In DNA form, the CDR3 reads TGTGCCAGCATGCTAGCCGAGTACAATGAGCAGTTCTTC. Translated: CASMLAEYNEQFF. The rearrangement links TRBV6-1 to TRBJ2-1, with D tentatively TRBD2 (5 bases). CDR1 and CDR2 from the germline V gene are MNHNS and SASEGT. The ends were cut back, 7 bases at V and 4 bases at J, with 11 bases in the middle. This CDR3 spans 13 amino acids.

The rearrangement joins TRBV2 to TRBJ2-7, with TRBD1 matching 9 bases. The CDR3 loop spans 13 amino acids. V dropped 7 bases and J dropped 6; count of bases not matched to a gene: 7. In germline, CDR1 is SNHLY, CDR2 FYNNEI. The CDR3 coding sequence is TGTGCCAGCATCGCAACAGGGGGCTCCGAGCAGTACTTC. Its protein is CASIATGGSEQYF.

The chain employs TRBV7-9 and TRBJ1-1; D is possibly TRBD1 (5 bases). This CDR3 has 16 residues. The V end lost 5 bases, the J end lost 8 bases, and 24 bases lay between the germline ends. CDR1 is SEHNR and CDR2 is FQNEAQ in the germline V gene (reference sequence). In DNA, the CDR3 is TGTGCCAGCAGCCTACCCCAACAACTCAAGACAGAAGAAGCTTTCTTT. This gives the protein CASSLPQQLKTEEAFF.

This chain connects TRBV13 to TRBJ2-7; 12 positions agree with TRBD2. CDR3 length: 18 residues. CDR1 is PRHDT and CDR2 is FYEKMQ in the germline V gene (reference sequence). The V and J ends lost 1 base and 4 bases, in that order; junction bases with no gene match: 11. For the CDR3, the DNA is TGTGCCAGCAGCTTAGTGGGACTAGCGGGTCACACTCGGTACGAGCAGTACTTC. This gives the protein CASSLVGLAGHTRYEQYF.

To note about this clone: One junction end disagrees with the germline gene, perhaps due to a read error. The rearrangement links TRBV10-1 to TRBJ2-7; the match to TRBD2 covers 8 bases. There are 14 residues in the CDR3. CDR1 and CDR2 from the germline V gene are WNHNN and SYGVQD (reference sequence). The CDR3 loop reads CASSAGLASDEQYF. DNA for the CDR3: TGCGCCAGCAGTGCCGGACTAGCCTCCGACGAGCAGTACTTC.

V usage is TRBV27 and J usage is TRBJ2-4; maybe TRBD1 (5 bases). Germline V gives CDR1 MNHEY, CDR2 SMNVEV (reference sequence). V lost 0 bases and J lost 8, with 11 bases in between. The CDR3 covers 14 residues. CDR3 region: CASSLSGRVDIQYF. Written as DNA, the CDR3 is TGTGCCAGCAGTTTATCAGGCAGGGTTGACATTCAGTACTTC.

As to this clone: An end of the junction differs from the germline gene, which may be a read error. The V call is TRBV15, the J call TRBJ1-1, with TRBD1 matching 9 bases. The germline CDR1 and CDR2 sequences are LNHNV and YYDKDF (reference sequence). The CDR3 spans 14 residues. The CDR3, as DNA: TGTGTCACCAGTCAGGACAGGGGATGGACTGAAGCTTTCTTT. Its translation is CVTSQDRGWTEAFF. The entire variable domain, with the rest obtained from reference TRBV15 and TRBJ1-1, is as follows: DAMVIQNPRYQVTQFGKPVTLSCSQTLNHNVMYWYQQKSSQAPKLLFHYYDKDFNNEADTPDNFQSRRPNTSFCFLDIRSPGLGDTAMYLCVTSQDRGWTEAFFGQGTRLTVV.

The chain couples TRBV7-9 to TRBJ1-1; the match to TRBD1 covers 12 bases. This CDR3 has 17 amino acids. Germline CDR1 and CDR2: SEHNR and FQNEAQ (reference sequence). V shed 0 bases and J 2 bases; nucleotides not matched to a gene: 4. CDR3 sequence (DNA): TGTGCCAGCAGCTTAGCCCGGGACAGGGGGCCTAACACTGAAGCTTTCTTT. This gives the protein CASSLARDRGPNTEAFF.

The chain uses TRBV6-1 and TRBJ2-7; 7 bases agree with TRBD2. There are 14 residues in the CDR3. The germline V gene encodes CDR1 MNHNS and CDR2 SASEGT. The trim removed 4 bases at V and 3 bases at J, leaving 6 bases unmatched. The CDR3 reads CASSAGWGGYEQYF. Here the CDR3 DNA reads TGTGCCAGCAGTGCGGGATGGGGGGGCTACGAGCAGTACTTC.

CDR3 sequence reads: CASSLSETGGSYEQYF. The CDR3 coding sequence is TGTGCCAGCAGTTTATCCGAGACAGGGGGCTCCTACGAGCAGTACTTC. The rearrangement links TRBV27 to TRBJ2-7; 9 bases fit TRBD1. CDR3 length: 16 residues. CDR1 and CDR2 (germline): MNHEY, SMNVEV (reference sequence). With 0 bases clipped from V and 0 bases from J, the junction kept 3 bases outside the gene matches.

This chain uses TRBV6-6 with TRBJ1-4; TRBD1 matches at 7 bases. Germline V CDR1 and CDR2: MNHNY, SVGAGI (reference sequence). The CDR3 is 15 residues long. V shed 2 bases and J 8 bases; nucleotides not matched to a gene: 8. CDR3 loop: CASSYDRGRREKLFF. The CDR3 DNA follows: TGTGCCAGCAGTTACGATAGGGGGCGACGGGAAAAACTGTTTTTT.

The gene calls are TRBV6-4 and TRBJ2-1; 12 nucleotides line up with TRBD2. Germline trimming cut 2 bases from V and 6 bases from J; bases unmatched to any gene: 5. CDR3 length equals 16 residues. CDR1 and CDR2 (germline): MRHNA, SNTAGT. For the CDR3, the DNA is TGTGCCAGCAGTGACACTAGCGGGGGGCTAAGCAATGAGCAGTTCTTC. Protein product: CASSDTSGGLSNEQFF.

The rearrangement joins TRBV5-1 to TRBJ2-7, with D possibly matching TRBD1 (6 bases). Germline V CDR1 and CDR2: SGHRS, YFSETQ. The CDR3 totals 14 residues. Between the trimmed V and J ends, which lost 3 bases and 4 bases, there was a span of 14 bases. CDR3 nucleotides: TGCGCCAGCAGCTCCGCGTCGACAGGATACGAGCAGTACTTC. Residues: CASSSASTGYEQYF.

The chain links TRBV4-1 to TRBJ2-7; 11 nucleotides agree with TRBD2. The CDR3 is 15 amino acids. V gave up 4 bases and J gave up 2 bases; unmatched junction bases: 4. CDR1 and CDR2 from the germline V gene are MGHRA and YSYEKL. CDR3 residues: CASSLLAGGAYEQYF. The CDR3 DNA reads as TGCGCCAGCAGCCTATTAGCGGGGGGGGCCTACGAGCAGTACTTC.

The rearrangement links TRBV7-2 to TRBJ2-3; the D is unclear. CDR3 length: 15 residues. Between the trimmed V and J ends, which lost 6 bases and 6 bases, there was a span of 19 bases. CDR1 is SGHTA and CDR2 is FQGNSA in the germline V gene. This CDR3 is CASRPRTDQRDTQYF. The CDR3 nucleotides read TGTGCCAGCAGACCTAGAACGGATCAAAGGGATACGCAGTATTTT.

The V gene is TRBV2, the J gene TRBJ1-5, with D hard to call. Trimming took off 6 bases at V and 2 bases at J, with 11 bases between the two ends. CDR3 length: 14 residues. The germline gives CDR1 SNHLY, CDR2 FYNNEI. The CDR3: CASRFDSGNQPQHF. CDR3 sequence (DNA): TGTGCCAGCAGATTCGATTCAGGCAATCAGCCCCAGCATTTT.

This clone was counted once. J is TRBJ1-2 and V is TRBV7-3, with 7 bases matching TRBD1. The germline V gene has CDR1 SGHTA and CDR2 FQGTGA. J gave up 6 bases and V 0 bases, and 13 bases lay outside the gene matches. CDR3 length: 17 amino acids. The CDR3 nucleotides read TGTGCCAGCAGCTTAACGGGGACCGCTGGGACAGCGGATGGCTACACCTTC. Amino acids: CASSLTGTAGTADGYTF.

The V call is TRBV7-6, the J call TRBJ2-3, with D perhaps TRBD2 (5 bases). V lost 5 bases and J 1 base, leaving 13 bases between the germline ends. The germline V gene encodes CDR1 SGHVS and CDR2 FNYEAQ. The CDR3 loop spans 15 amino acids. The CDR3 region is CASSPLASGTDTQYF. DNA for the CDR3: TGTGCCAGCAGCCCCTTAGCGTCAGGCACAGATACGCAGTATTTT.

The genes are TRBV5-1 and TRBJ1-2; a weak D match, TRBD1 (5 bases). V was shortened by 0 bases and J by 8 bases, with 14 bases between the two germline ends. CDR1 SGHRS and CDR2 YFSETQ come from the germline V gene. The CDR3 has 14 amino acids. CDR3 residues: CASSLGQSLEGYTF. CDR3 in DNA: TGCGCCAGCAGCTTGGGACAGTCCTTGGAGGGCTACACCTTC.